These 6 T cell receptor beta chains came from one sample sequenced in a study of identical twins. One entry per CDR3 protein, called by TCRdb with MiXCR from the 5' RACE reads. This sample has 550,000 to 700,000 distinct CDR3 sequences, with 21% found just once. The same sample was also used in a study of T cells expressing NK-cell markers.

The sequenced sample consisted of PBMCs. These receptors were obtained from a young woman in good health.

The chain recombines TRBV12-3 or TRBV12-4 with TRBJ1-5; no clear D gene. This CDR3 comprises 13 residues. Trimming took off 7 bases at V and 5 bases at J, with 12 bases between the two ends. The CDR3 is CASTGFRDQPQHF. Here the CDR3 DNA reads TGTGCCAGCACTGGGTTTAGGGATCAGCCCCAGCATTTT.

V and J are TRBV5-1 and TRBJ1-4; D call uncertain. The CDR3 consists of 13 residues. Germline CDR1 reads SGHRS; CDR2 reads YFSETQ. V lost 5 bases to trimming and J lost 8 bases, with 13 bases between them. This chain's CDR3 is CASRREGSEKLFF. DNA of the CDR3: TGCGCCAGCAGGCGGGAGGGAAGCGAAAAACTGTTTTTT.

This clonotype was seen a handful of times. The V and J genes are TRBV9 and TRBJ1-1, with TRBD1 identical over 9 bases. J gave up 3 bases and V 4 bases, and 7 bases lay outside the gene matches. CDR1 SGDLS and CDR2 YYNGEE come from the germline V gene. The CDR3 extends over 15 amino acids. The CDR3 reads CASSLGTGRDTEAFF. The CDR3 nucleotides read TGTGCCAGCAGCCTAGGGACAGGGAGAGACACTGAAGCTTTCTTT.

CDR3: CASTGPQAGYTF. The DNA of the CDR3 is TGTGCCAGCACCGGGCCCCAAGCGGGCTACACCTTC. This chain uses TRBV12-3 or TRBV12-4 with TRBJ1-2; D uncertain. Trimming left V 7 bases short and J 8 bases short, with 14 bases between. This CDR3 has 12 amino acids.

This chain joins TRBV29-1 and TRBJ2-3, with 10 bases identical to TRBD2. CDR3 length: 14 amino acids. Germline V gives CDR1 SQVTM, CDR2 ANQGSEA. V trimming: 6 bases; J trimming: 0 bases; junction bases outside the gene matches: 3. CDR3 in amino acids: CSVGLALSTDTQYF. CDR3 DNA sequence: TGCAGCGTGGGACTAGCGCTCAGCACAGATACGCAGTATTTT.

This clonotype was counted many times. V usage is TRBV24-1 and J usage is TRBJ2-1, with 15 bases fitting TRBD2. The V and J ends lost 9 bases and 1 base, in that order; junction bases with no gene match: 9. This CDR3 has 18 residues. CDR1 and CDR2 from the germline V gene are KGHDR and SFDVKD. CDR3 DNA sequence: TGTGCCACCGATCCCGGGACTAGCGGGAGGCATTCCTACAATGAGCAGTTCTTC. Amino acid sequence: CATDPGTSGRHSYNEQFF.